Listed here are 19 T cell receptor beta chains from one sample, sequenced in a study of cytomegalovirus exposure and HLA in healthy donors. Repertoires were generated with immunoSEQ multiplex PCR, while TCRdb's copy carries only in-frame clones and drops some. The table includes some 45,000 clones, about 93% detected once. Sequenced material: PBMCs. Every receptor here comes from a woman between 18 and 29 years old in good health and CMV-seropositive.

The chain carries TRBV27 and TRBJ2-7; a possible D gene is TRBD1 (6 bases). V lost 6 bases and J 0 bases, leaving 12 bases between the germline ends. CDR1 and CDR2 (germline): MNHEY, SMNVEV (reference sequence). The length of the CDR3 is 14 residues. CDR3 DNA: TGTGCCAGCAGACGGGACATAAGCTCCTACGAGCAGTACTTC. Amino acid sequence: CASRRDISSYEQYF.

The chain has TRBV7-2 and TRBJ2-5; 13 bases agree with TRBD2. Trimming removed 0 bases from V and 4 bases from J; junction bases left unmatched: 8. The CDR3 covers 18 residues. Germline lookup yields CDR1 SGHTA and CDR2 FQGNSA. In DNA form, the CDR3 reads TGTGCCAGCAGCTTAGCAGGGAGACTAGCGGGAGGTGGAGAGACCCAGTACTTC. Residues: CASSLAGRLAGGGETQYF.

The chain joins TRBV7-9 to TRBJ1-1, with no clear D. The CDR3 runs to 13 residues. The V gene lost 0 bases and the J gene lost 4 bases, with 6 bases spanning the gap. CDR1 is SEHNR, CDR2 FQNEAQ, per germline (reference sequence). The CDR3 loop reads CASSLASSTEAFF. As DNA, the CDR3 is TGTGCCAGCAGCTTAGCGAGCTCCACTGAAGCTTTCTTT. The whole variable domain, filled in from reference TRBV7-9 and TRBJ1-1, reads DTGVSQNPRHKITKRGQNVTFRCDPISEHNRLYWYRQTLGQGPEFLTYFQNEAQLEKSRLLSDRFSAERPKGSFSTLEIQRTEQGDSAMYLCASSLASSTEAFFGQGTRLTVV.

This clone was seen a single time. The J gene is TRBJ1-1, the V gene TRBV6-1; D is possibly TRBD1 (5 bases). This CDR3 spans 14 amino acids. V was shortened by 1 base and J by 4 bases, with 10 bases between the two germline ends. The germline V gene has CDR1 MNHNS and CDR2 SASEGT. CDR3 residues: CASSEVAGGTEAFF. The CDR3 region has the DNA TGTGCCAGCAGTGAAGTGGCGGGGGGCACTGAAGCTTTCTTT.

The CDR3 loop is CASSPGGGSYNSPLHF. CDR3 coding DNA: TGCGCCAGCAGCCCAGGGGGTGGCTCCTATAATTCACCCCTCCACTTT. V and J are TRBV4-3 and TRBJ1-6, with 7 bases matching TRBD1. The CDR3 length is 16 residues. V trimming: 4 bases; J trimming: 0 bases; junction bases outside the gene matches: 3. CDR1 LGHNA and CDR2 YSLEER come from the germline V gene.

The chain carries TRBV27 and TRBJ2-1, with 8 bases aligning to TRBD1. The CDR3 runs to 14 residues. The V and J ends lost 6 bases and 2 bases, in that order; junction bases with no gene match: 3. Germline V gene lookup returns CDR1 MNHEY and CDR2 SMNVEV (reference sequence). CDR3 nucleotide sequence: TGTGCCAGCAGATCAGGGGGCGCCTACAATGAGCAGTTCTTC. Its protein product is CASRSGGAYNEQFF.

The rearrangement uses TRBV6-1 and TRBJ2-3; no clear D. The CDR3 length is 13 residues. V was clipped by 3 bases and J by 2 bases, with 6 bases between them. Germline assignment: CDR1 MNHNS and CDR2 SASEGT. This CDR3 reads CASSDSYTDTQYF. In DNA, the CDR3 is TGTGCCAGCAGTGATTCCTACACAGATACGCAGTATTTT.

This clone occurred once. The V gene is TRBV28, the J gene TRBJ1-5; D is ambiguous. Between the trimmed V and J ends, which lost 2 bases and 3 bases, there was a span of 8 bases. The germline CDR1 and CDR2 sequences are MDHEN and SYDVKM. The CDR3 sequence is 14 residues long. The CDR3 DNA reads TGTGCCAGCAGTTTAGCGGGGAACAATCAGCCCCAGCATTTT. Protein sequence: CASSLAGNNQPQHF.

CDR3 sequence reads: CASSYATSGASEQYF. The CDR3 DNA sequence: TGTGCCAGCAGTTACGCTACTAGCGGGGCTTCCGAGCAGTACTTC. The J gene is TRBJ2-7, the V gene TRBV6-5, with TRBD2 matching over 10 bases. V lost 2 bases to trimming and J lost 6 bases; unmatched junction nucleotides: 7. Looked up from germline, CDR1 is MNHEY and CDR2 is SVGAGI. The CDR3 is made up of 15 amino acids.

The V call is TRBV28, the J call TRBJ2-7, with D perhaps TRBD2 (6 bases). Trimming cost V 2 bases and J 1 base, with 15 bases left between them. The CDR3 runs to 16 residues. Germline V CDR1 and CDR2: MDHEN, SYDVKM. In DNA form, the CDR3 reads TGTGCCAGCAGTTTACCGCTTGGGGGGAAATCCTACGAGCAGTACTTC. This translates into CASSLPLGGKSYEQYF.

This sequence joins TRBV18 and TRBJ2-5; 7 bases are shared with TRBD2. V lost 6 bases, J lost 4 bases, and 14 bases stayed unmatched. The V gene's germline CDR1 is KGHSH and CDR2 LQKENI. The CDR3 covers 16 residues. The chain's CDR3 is CASSRSRREIGETQYF. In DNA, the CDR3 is TGTGCCAGCTCCCGCTCGAGGCGGGAGATAGGAGAGACCCAGTACTTC.

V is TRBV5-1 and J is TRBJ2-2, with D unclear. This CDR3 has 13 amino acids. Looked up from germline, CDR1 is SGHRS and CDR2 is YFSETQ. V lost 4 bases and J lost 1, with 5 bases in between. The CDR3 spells CASSNKNTGELFF. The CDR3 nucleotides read TGCGCCAGCAGCAACAAGAACACCGGGGAGCTGTTTTTT.

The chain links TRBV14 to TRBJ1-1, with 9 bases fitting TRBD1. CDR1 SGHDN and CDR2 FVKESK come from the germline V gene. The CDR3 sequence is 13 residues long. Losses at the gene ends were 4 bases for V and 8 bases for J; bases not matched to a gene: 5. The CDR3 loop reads CASSRWTGAEAFF. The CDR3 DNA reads TGTGCCAGCAGCCGGTGGACAGGGGCCGAAGCTTTCTTT. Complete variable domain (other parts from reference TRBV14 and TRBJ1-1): EAGVTQFPSHSVIEKGQTVTLRCDPISGHDNLYWYRRVMGKEIKFLLHFVKESKQDESGMPNNRFLAERTGGTYSTLKVQPAELEDSGVYFCASSRWTGAEAFFGQGTRLTVV.

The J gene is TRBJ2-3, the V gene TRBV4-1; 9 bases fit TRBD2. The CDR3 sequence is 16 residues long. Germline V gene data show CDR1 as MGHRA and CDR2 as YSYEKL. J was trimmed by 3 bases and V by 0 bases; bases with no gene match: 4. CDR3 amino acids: CASSQDWLAGTDTQYF. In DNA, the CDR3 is TGCGCCAGCAGCCAAGATTGGCTAGCGGGAACAGATACGCAGTATTTT.

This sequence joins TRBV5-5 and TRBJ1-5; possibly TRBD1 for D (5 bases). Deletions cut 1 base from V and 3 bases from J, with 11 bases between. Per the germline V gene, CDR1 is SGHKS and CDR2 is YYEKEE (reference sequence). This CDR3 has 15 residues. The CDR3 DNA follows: TGTGCCAGCAGCTTGATCACAGGCAACAATCAGCCCCAGCATTTT. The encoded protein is CASSLITGNNQPQHF.

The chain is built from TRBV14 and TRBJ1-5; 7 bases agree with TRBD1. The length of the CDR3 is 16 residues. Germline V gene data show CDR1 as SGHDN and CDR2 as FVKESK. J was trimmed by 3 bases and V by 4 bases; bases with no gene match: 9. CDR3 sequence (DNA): TGTGCCAGCAGCCCAAACAGGGGTCGGGCCAATCAGCCCCAGCATTTT. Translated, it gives CASSPNRGRANQPQHF.

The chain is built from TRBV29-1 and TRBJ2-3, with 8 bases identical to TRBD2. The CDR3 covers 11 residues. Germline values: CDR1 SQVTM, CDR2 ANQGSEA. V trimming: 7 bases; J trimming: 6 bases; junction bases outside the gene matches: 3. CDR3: CSAGLADTQYF. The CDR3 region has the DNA TGCAGCGCCGGACTAGCCGATACGCAGTATTTT.

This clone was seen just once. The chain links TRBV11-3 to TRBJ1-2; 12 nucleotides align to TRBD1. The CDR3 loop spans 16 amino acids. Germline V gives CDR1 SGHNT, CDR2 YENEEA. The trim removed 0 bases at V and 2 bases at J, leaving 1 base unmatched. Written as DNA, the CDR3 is TGTGCCAGCAGCTTAGAGGGACAGGGGGCGAACTATGGCTACACCTTC. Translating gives CASSLEGQGANYGYTF.

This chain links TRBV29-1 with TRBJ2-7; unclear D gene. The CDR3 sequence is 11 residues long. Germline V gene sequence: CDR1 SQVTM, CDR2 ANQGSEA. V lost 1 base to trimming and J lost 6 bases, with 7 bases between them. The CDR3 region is CSVEGGSEQYF. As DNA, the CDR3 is TGCAGCGTTGAAGGAGGCTCCGAGCAGTACTTC.